This T cell receptor beta chain was profiled in a study of shared clonotypes between healthy human individuals. As for the study in general: There were three CD4 naive, three CD4 memory, two CD8 naive and one CD8 memory plates per donor.

In the sorted-subset replicate PCRs, 200 ng DNA, roughly 30,000 T cell genomes, was used. Assay: immunoSEQ multiplex PCR; the TCRdb copy retains only in-frame clones and omits some. The data show about 800,000 clones, with around 96% seen just once and less than 0.25% held by the top ten. The V end was cut by 6 bases, the J end by 7 bases, with 10 bases between. The CDR3 extends over 11 amino acids. Germline V gene sequence: CDR1 SQVTM, CDR2 ANQGSEA. CD45RO negativity and positive selection for CCR7 defined naive CD8 cells, a population that excluded terminally differentiated effector memory CD45RA+ cells.

The TCR originated in a man between 25 and 39 years old in good health. Sequenced sample: naive CD8+ T cells sorted from blood. The V gene is TRBV29-1, the J gene TRBJ2-1, with D possibly TRBD2 on 6 matching bases. The CDR3 region has the DNA TGCAGCGTCGCCGGGAGTAATGAGCAGTTCTTC. It translates to CSVAGSNEQFF.